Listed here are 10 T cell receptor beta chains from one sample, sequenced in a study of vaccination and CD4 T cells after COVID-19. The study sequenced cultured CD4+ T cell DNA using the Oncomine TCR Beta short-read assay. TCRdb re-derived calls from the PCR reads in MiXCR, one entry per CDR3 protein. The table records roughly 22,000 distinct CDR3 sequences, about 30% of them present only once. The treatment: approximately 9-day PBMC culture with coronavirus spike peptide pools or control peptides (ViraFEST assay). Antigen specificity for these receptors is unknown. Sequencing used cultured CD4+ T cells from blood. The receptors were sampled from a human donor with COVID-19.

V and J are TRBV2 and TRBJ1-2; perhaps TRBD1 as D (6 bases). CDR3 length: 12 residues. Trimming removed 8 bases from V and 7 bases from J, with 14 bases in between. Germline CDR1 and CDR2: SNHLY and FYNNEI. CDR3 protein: CASGGRLLGYTF. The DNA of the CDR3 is TGTGCCAGCGGGGGGCGGCTTCTTGGCTACACCTTC.

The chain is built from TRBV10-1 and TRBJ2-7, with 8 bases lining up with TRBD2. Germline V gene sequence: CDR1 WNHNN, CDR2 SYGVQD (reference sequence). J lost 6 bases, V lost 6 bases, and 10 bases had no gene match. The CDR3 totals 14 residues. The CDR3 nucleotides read TGCGCCAGCAGCACCGGGACTAGTCTCGTCGAGCAGTACTTC. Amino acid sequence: CASSTGTSLVEQYF.

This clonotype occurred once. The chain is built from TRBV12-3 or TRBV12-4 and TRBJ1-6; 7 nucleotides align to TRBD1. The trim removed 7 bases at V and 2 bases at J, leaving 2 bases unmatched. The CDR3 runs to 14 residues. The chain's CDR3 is CASTGTAYNSPLHF. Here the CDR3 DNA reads TGTGCCAGCACCGGGACAGCCTATAATTCACCCCTCCACTTT.

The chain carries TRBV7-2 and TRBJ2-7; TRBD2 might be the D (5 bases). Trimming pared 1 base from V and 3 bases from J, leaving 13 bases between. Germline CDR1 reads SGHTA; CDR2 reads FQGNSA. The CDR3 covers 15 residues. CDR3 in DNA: TGTGCCAGCAGCTTAGTACCGGGGAGTTACTACGAGCAGTACTTC. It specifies CASSLVPGSYYEQYF.

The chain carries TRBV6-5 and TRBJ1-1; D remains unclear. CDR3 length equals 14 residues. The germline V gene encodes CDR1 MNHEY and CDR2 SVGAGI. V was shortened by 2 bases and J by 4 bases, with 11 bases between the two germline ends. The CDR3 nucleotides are TGTGCCAGCAGTTACGGTAATGTAGGCACTGAAGCTTTCTTT. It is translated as CASSYGNVGTEAFF.

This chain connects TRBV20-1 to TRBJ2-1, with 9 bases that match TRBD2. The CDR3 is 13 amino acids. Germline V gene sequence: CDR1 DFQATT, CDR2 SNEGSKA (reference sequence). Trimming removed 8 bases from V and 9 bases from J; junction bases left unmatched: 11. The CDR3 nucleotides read TGCAGTCTCCGCGGGGGGGCCTTGGGTGAGCAGTTCTTC. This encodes CSLRGGALGEQFF.

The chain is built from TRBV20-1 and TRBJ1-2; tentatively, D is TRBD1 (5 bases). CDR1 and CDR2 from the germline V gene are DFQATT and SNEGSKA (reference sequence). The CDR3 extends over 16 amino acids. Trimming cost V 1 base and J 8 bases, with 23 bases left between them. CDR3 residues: CSARGDEIGGVGGYTF. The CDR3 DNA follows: TGCAGTGCTAGAGGGGACGAGATTGGGGGAGTAGGAGGCTACACCTTC.

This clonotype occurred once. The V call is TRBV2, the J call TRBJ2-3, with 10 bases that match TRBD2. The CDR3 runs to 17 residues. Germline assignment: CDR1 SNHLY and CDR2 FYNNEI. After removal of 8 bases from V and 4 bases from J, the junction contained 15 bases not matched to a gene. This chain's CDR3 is CASGSGGAGSASDTQYF. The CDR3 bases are TGTGCCAGCGGCAGCGGGGGGGCCGGGAGTGCGTCAGATACGCAGTATTTT.

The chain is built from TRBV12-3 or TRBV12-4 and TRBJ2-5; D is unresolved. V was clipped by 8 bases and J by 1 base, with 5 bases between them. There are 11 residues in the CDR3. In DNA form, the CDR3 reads TGTGCCAGCGGAGTCCAAGAGACCCAGTACTTC. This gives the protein CASGVQETQYF.

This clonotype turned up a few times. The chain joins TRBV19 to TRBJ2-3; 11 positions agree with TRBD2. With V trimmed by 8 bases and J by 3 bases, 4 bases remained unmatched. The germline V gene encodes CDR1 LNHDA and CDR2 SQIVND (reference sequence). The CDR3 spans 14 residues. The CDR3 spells CASGPSGGTDTQYF. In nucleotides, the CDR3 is TGTGCCAGTGGTCCTAGCGGGGGGACAGATACGCAGTATTTT.